This TCR beta chain derives from a study of T cells in Graves' hyperthyroidism and ophthalmopathy. Looking at the study overall: Peripheral blood was collected at initial diagnosis, before any treatment.

Amplification yielded TCR beta CDR3 regions, with RNA transcripts as the source. Using the HTBI primer set, a first-round RT-PCR was run on the TCR CDR3. TCRdb re-derived calls from the multiplex PCR reads in MiXCR, one entry per CDR3 protein. The sample includes roughly 380,000 distinct CDR3 sequences, 15% to 20% seen only once; the top ten take less than 20%. Germline-derived CDR1 and CDR2 are MNHEY and SVGEGT. With 0 bases clipped from V and 4 bases from J, the junction kept 8 bases outside the gene matches. This CDR3 comprises 16 residues. This clonotype was seen at least ten times. Sequenced: blood. The V and J genes are TRBV6-2 or TRBV6-3 and TRBJ2-7; 8 nucleotides align to TRBD2. The sequence derives from a woman aged 35 to 49 with Graves' ophthalmopathy. CDR3 in amino acids: CASSYSLLPSGYEQYF. In nucleotides, the CDR3 is TGTGCCAGCAGTTACTCGTTATTGCCTAGCGGGTACGAGCAGTACTTC.